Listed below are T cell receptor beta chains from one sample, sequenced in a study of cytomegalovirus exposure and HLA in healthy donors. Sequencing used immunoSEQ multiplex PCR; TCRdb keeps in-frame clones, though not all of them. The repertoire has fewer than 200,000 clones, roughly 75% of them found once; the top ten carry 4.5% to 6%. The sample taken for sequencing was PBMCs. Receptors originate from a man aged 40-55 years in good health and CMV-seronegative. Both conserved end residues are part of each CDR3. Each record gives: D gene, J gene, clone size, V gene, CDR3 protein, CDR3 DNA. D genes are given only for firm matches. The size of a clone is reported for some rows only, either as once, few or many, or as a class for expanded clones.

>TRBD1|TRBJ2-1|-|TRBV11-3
CASSSTGSEQFF
TGTGCCAGCAGCTCGACAGGGAGTGAGCAGTTCTTC
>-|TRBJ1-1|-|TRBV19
CASSPGGTEAFF
TGTGCCAGTAGTCCCGGGGGGACTGAAGCTTTCTTT
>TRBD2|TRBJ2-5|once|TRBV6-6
CASSYSARGGTQYF
TGTGCCAGCAGTTACTCAGCCCGGGGGGGGACCCAGTACTTC
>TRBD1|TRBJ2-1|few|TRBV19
CASMVGTGEFNEQFF
TGTGCCAGTATGGTAGGGACAGGGGAATTCAATGAGCAGTTCTTC
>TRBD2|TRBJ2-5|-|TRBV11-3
CASSLGTSSLFGHQETQYF
TGTGCCAGCAGCTTGGGGACTAGCTCCCTCTTCGGTCACCAAGAGACCCAGTACTTC
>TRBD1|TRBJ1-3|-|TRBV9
CASSFPGTGTGNTIYF
TGTGCCAGCAGCTTCCCCGGGACAGGGACTGGAAACACCATATATTTT
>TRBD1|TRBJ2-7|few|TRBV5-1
CASSLSGTGYEQYF
TGCGCCAGCAGCCTGTCGGGGACAGGGTACGAGCAGTACTTC
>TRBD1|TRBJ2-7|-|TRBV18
CASSPLMTGGDEQYF
TGTGCCAGCTCACCTCTAATGACAGGGGGGGACGAGCAGTACTTC
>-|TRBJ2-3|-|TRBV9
CASSVEWPTDTQYF
TGTGCCAGCAGCGTAGAATGGCCCACAGATACGCAGTATTTT
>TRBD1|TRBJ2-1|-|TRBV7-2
CASRAVPLGQGLHEQFF
TGTGCCAGCAGAGCTGTCCCGTTGGGACAGGGGCTCCACGAGCAGTTCTTC
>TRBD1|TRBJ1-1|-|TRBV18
CASSPLDRGMEAFF
TGTGCCAGCTCACCCCTAGACAGGGGGATGGAAGCTTTCTTT
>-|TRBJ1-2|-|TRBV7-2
CASSLRSWQGGSKDGYTF
TGTGCCAGCAGCTTAAGATCCTGGCAGGGAGGTTCAAAGGATGGCTACACCTTC
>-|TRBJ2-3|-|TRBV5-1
CASSLDSGSTDTQYF
TGCGCCAGCAGCTTGGACTCGGGGAGCACAGATACGCAGTATTTT
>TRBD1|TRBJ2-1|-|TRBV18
CASSAGTGQGSYNEQFF
TGTGCCAGCTCAGCCGGCACCGGACAGGGCTCCTACAATGAGCAGTTCTTC
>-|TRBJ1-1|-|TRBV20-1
CSVANTEAFF
TGCAGTGTAGCGAACACTGAAGCTTTCTTT
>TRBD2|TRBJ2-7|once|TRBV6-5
CASREVAGPSVQF
TGTGCCAGCAGGGAGGTAGCGGGCCCGAGCGTCCAATTC
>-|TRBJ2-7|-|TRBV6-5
CASSYWGLRSSYEQYF
TGTGCCAGCAGTTACTGGGGGCTCCGAAGCTCCTACGAGCAGTACTTC
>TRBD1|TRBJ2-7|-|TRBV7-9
CASSPDRGHPEQYF
TGTGCCAGCAGCCCAGACAGGGGGCATCCCGAGCAGTACTTC
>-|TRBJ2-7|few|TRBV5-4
CASSLDPAGEQYF
TGTGCCAGCAGCTTGGACCCGGCGGGGGAGCAGTACTTC
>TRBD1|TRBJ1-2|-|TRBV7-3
CASSPGTGGHGYTF
TGTGCCAGCAGCCCCGGGACAGGGGGACATGGCTACACCTTC
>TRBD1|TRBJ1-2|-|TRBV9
CASSFSGTGDGYTF
TGTGCCAGCAGCTTCTCCGGGACAGGGGATGGCTACACCTTC
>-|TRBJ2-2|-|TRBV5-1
CASQKPSVSNTGELFF
TGCGCCAGCCAGAAACCTAGCGTATCGAACACCGGGGAGCTGTTTTTT
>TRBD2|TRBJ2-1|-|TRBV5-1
CASSSTSGGGRNEQFF
TGCGCCAGCAGCTCCACCTCGGGGGGGGGCAGAAATGAGCAGTTCTTC
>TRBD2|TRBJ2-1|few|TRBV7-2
CASSFRSGNPSGIHEQFF
TGTGCCAGCAGCTTCAGGTCAGGGAATCCTAGCGGGATCCATGAGCAGTTCTTC
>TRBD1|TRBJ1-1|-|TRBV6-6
CASSDPGQGTSEAFF
TGTGCCAGCAGCGATCCGGGACAGGGGACATCCGAAGCTTTCTTT
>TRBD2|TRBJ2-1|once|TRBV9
CASSVTSGRSSYNEQFF
TGTGCCAGCAGCGTGACTAGCGGAAGAAGCTCCTACAATGAGCAGTTCTTC
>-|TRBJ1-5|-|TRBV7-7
CASSVAGLQPQHF
TGTGCCAGCAGTGTGGCAGGCCTCCAGCCCCAGCATTTT
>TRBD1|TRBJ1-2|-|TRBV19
CASSIGDSYYYGYTF
TGTGCCAGTAGTATAGGGGACAGCTACTACTATGGCTACACCTTC
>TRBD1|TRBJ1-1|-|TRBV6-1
CASSPPGGYAFF
TGTGCCAGCAGTCCCCCAGGGGGGTACGCTTTCTTT
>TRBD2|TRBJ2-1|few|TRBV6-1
CASSEWGGSSYNEQFF
TGTGCCAGCAGTGAATGGGGCGGGAGCTCCTACAATGAGCAGTTCTTC
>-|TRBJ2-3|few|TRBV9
CASSPSDFRGSQYF
TGTGCCAGCAGCCCTTCGGACTTTCGAGGGTCGCAGTATTTT
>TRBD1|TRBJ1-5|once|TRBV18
CASSADRGSQPQHF
TGTGCCAGCTCAGCAGACAGGGGAAGTCAGCCCCAGCATTTT
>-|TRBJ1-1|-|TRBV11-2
CASSLQGKGEAFF
TGTGCCAGCAGCCTACAGGGAAAGGGTGAAGCTTTCTTT
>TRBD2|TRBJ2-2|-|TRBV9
CASTGTRGSGELFF
TGTGCCAGCACGGGGACTAGAGGCTCCGGGGAGCTGTTTTTT
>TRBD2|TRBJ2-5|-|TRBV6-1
CASSEYLAGGETQYF
TGTGCCAGCAGTGAATATCTAGCGGGGGGTGAGACCCAGTACTTC
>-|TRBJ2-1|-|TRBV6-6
CASSYRDSWNEQFF
TGTGCCAGCAGTTACCGCGACAGTTGGAATGAGCAGTTCTTC
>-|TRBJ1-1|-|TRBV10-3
CATKGPGADTEAFF
TGTGCTACAAAGGGCCCTGGGGCGGACACTGAAGCTTTCTTT
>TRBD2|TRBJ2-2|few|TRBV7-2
CASSSVPSGGAAGELFF
TGTGCCAGCAGCTCCGTCCCTAGCGGGGGGGCCGCCGGGGAGCTGTTTTTT
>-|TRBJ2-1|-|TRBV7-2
CASSPVGANDYNEQFF
TGTGCCAGCAGCCCAGTAGGGGCGAATGATTACAATGAGCAGTTCTTC
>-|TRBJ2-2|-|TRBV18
CASSPRRGSGELFF
TGTGCCAGCTCACCACGCAGGGGTTCCGGGGAGCTGTTTTTT
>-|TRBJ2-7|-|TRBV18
CASSPPGTPTYEQYF
TGTGCCAGCTCACCCCCAGGGACACCGACCTACGAGCAGTACTTC
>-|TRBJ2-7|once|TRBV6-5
CASSYNPTGGQYF
TGTGCCAGCAGTTACAACCCGACCGGCGGGCAGTACTTC
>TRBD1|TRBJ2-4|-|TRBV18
CASSPPNRGAKNIQYF
TGTGCCAGCTCACCACCGAACAGGGGGGCCAAAAACATTCAGTACTTC
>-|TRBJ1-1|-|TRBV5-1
CASSNLPGQQAFF
TGCGCCAGCAGCAACCTCCCTGGACAGCAAGCTTTCTTT
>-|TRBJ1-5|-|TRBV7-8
CASSLRTSGGNQPQHF
TGTGCCAGCAGCTTAAGAACGTCGGGTGGCAATCAGCCCCAGCATTTT
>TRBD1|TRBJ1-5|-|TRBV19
CASNRRTGPYSNQPQHF
TGTGCCAGTAACCGCCGGACAGGGCCTTATAGCAATCAGCCCCAGCATTTT
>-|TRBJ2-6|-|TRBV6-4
CASSSFSGANVLTF
TGTGCCAGCAGTTCTTTTTCTGGGGCCAACGTCCTGACTTTC
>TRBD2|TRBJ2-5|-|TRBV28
CASSVPGLATQYF
TGTGCCAGCAGTGTCCCGGGACTAGCGACCCAGTACTTC
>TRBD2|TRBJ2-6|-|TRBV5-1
CASSGLAGRVANVLTF
TGCGCCAGCAGCGGACTAGCGGGAAGGGTGGCCAACGTCCTGACTTTC
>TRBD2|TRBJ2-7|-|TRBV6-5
CASSYPRGGSYEQYF
TGTGCCAGCAGTTACCCGAGGGGAGGGTCCTACGAGCAGTACTTC
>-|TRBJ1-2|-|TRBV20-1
CSAEGNYGYTF
TGCAGTGCTGAGGGCAACTATGGCTACACCTTC
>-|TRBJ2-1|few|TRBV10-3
CAISGALSSYNEQFF
TGTGCCATCAGTGGGGCCTTAAGCTCCTACAATGAGCAGTTCTTC
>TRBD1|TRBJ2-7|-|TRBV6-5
CASTIRGQGSYEQYF
TGTGCCAGCACCATCCGGGGACAGGGATCTTACGAGCAGTACTTC
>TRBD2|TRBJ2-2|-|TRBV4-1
CASRSGTSGPGELFF
TGCGCCAGCAGATCAGGGACTAGCGGGCCCGGGGAGCTGTTTTTT
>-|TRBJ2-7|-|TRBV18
CASSPKQGPYEQYF
TGTGCCAGCTCACCAAAGCAGGGCCCCTACGAGCAGTACTTC
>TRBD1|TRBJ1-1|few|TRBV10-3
CAVTGTGVTEAFF
TGTGCCGTAACCGGGACAGGGGTAACTGAAGCTTTCTTT
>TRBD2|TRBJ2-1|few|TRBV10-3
CAISESITSGLNEQFF
TGTGCCATCAGTGAGTCGATTACTAGCGGTCTGAATGAGCAGTTCTTC